This T cell receptor beta chain came from a study of early T cells in non-severe SARS-CoV-2 infection. The CDR3 sequence is 16 residues long. The germline V gene encodes CDR1 SGHTA and CDR2 FQGNSA. V dropped 5 bases and J dropped 10; count of bases not matched to a gene: 12. TCRdb re-called the 5' RACE reads through MiXCR, storing one row per CDR3 protein. The data contain about 83,000 distinct CDR3 sequences, around 15% of them singletons. This clonotype has ten or more counts. This clonotype was sampled from an adult who was a healthcare worker with PCR-confirmed SARS-CoV-2 infection or an uninfected control (not recorded which). This chain uses TRBV7-2 with TRBJ2-1, with 12 bases that match TRBD2. What was sequenced was whole blood. CDR3 in DNA: TGTGCCAGCAGCCTCAGCACTAGCGGGGGGAGAGGGGAGCAGTTCTTC. Translating it yields CASSLSTSGGRGEQFF. Combining the CDR3 with reference TRBV7-2 and TRBJ2-1 gives the whole variable domain GAGVSQSPSNKVTEKGKDVELRCDPISGHTALYWYRQSLGQGLEFLIYFQGNSAPDKSGLPSDRFSAERTGGSVSTLTIQRTQQEDSAVYLCASSLSTSGGRGEQFFGPGTRLTVL.